This T cell receptor beta chain is from a study of cytomegalovirus exposure and HLA in healthy donors. Study-wide findings and caveats: Researchers reported in a later analysis that common viral pathogens appeared linked to several top clusters. In a later analysis, TCR beta V- and J-gene trimming showed a link to a missense DCLRE1C variant. The later analysis indicated that the majority of CMV-associated TCR beta chains appeared HLA-restricted. Later analysis showed TCR association rates varying by HLA locus, highest for DRB1 and lowest for HLA-C.

As for this clone: Its antigen is still unknown. The same CDR3 is also encoded by other DNA sequences in this sample.

The PCR contained 60 Vbeta and 13 Jbeta primers. The repertoire was sequenced with immunoSEQ multiplex PCR; TCRdb's copy has only in-frame clones and lacks some. The repertoire holds roughly 190,000 clones, with roughly nine tenths as singletons. Sequencing used PBMCs. The sequence was collected from a boy younger than 10 in good health and CMV-seronegative.

Here the CDR3 reads CAWSGVGGTEAFF. Written as DNA, the CDR3 is TGTGCCTGGAGCGGGGTCGGGGGGACTGAAGCTTTCTTT. The rearrangement joins TRBV30 to TRBJ1-1; perhaps TRBD1 as D (5 bases). This CDR3 has 13 amino acids. CDR1 is GTSNPN and CDR2 is SVGIG in the germline V gene (reference sequence). The V gene lost 3 bases and the J gene lost 5 bases, with 13 bases spanning the gap.